The 12 T cell receptor beta chains below all came from one sample that was sequenced in a study of shared clonotypes between healthy human individuals. Measured with immunoSEQ multiplex PCR; TCRdb has only the in-frame clones, and not every one. The repertoire holds about 680,000 clones, with about 80% as singletons. Source material: memory CD4+ T cells sorted from blood. Subset here: CD45RA-negative fraction. Receptors originate from a woman in her twenties or thirties in good health.

The gene calls are TRBV7-9 and TRBJ1-4, with D tentatively TRBD1 (5 bases). CDR1 and CDR2 from the germline V gene are SEHNR and FQNEAQ (reference sequence). The CDR3 runs to 14 residues. V was trimmed by 4 bases and J by 8 bases, leaving 14 bases between them. CDR3 nucleotides: TGTGCCAGCAGCTCGCAGGGAGGAGGGGAAAAACTGTTTTTT. This gives the protein CASSSQGGGEKLFF.

The chain carries TRBV6-1 and TRBJ1-1; possible D gene TRBD1, 6 bases. The germline V and J ends were trimmed by 2 bases and 4 bases, with 11 bases remaining between them. In germline, CDR1 is MNHNS, CDR2 SASEGT. This CDR3 contains 14 residues. The CDR3 DNA follows: TGTGCCAGCAGTGAAACAGGGCGAGGCACTGAAGCTTTCTTT. It translates to CASSETGRGTEAFF.

The V call is TRBV5-6, the J call TRBJ1-1, with a possible D match to TRBD1 (5 bases). Trimming took 0 bases from V and 3 from J, leaving 15 bases between them. This CDR3 contains 16 residues. Germline lookup yields CDR1 SGHDT and CDR2 YYEEEE. Here the CDR3 reads CASSLALAGRYTEAFF. CDR3 sequence (DNA): TGTGCCAGCAGCTTGGCCCTGGCAGGGAGATACACTGAAGCTTTCTTT.

The V and J genes are TRBV5-1 and TRBJ1-2, with no clear D. The V gene's germline CDR1 is SGHRS and CDR2 YFSETQ. This CDR3 contains 13 residues. V lost 0 bases to trimming and J lost 4 bases, with 7 bases between them. The CDR3 sequence: CASSLDGPYGYTF. In DNA form, the CDR3 reads TGCGCCAGCAGCTTGGACGGGCCCTATGGCTACACCTTC.

The chain is built from TRBV28 and TRBJ1-5, with 9 bases aligning to TRBD1. There are 17 residues in the CDR3. J was trimmed by 3 bases and V by 7 bases; bases with no gene match: 13. The germline V gene has CDR1 MDHEN and CDR2 SYDVKM. For the CDR3, the DNA is TGTGCCAGCACCGTAGCCCCACAGGGGGCTAACAATCAGCCCCAGCATTTT. Amino acid sequence: CASTVAPQGANNQPQHF.

This clone was seen only a few times. The chain has TRBV5-1 and TRBJ1-2; D not certain. Between the trimmed V and J ends, which lost 6 bases and 9 bases, there was a span of 21 bases. CDR3 length: 14 residues. The germline CDR1 and CDR2 sequences are SGHRS and YFSETQ. CDR3 residues: CASKLGLGAGSYTF. CDR3 nucleotides: TGCGCCAGCAAGCTTGGGCTGGGCGCGGGTAGCTACACCTTC.

J is TRBJ2-1 and V is TRBV28, with 7 positions matching TRBD2. The CDR3 has 15 residues. Germline V gene data show CDR1 as MDHEN and CDR2 as SYDVKM. Trimming cost V 5 bases and J 4 bases; bases outside gene matches: 8. This CDR3 reads CASSLYRGGYNEQFF. The DNA of the CDR3 is TGTGCCAGCAGTCTCTATCGCGGGGGTTACAATGAGCAGTTCTTC. The variable domain in full, completed from reference TRBV28 and TRBJ2-1, reads DVKVTQSSRYLVKRTGEKVFLECVQDMDHENMFWYRQDPGLGLRLIYFSYDVKMKEKGDIPEGYSVSREKKERFSLILESASTNQTSMYLCASSLYRGGYNEQFFGPGTRLTVL.

The chain joins TRBV5-4 to TRBJ2-3; 8 nucleotides match TRBD2. Per germline, CDR1 SGHNT and CDR2 YYREEE (reference sequence). The J segment lost 0 bases and the V segment lost 0 bases, leaving 9 bases of the junction unmatched. The CDR3 totals 18 residues. The CDR3 coding sequence is TGTGCCAGCAGCTTGGCGGGACTAGGGTTCTCTAGCACAGATACGCAGTATTTT. This sequence encodes CASSLAGLGFSSTDTQYF.

This sequence joins TRBV28 and TRBJ1-5; D ambiguous. This CDR3 contains 15 residues. V lost 3 bases, J lost 0 bases, and 9 bases lay in between. CDR1 and CDR2 (germline): MDHEN, SYDVKM. In DNA, the CDR3 is TGTGCCAGCAGTTTTTCCGTAAATAGCAATCAGCCCCAGCATTTT. Translated, it gives CASSFSVNSNQPQHF.

This chain links TRBV27 with TRBJ2-1; 10 bases map to TRBD2. Germline CDR1 is MNHEY and CDR2 is SMNVEV (reference sequence). The CDR3 runs to 18 residues. V dropped 2 bases and J dropped 0; count of bases not matched to a gene: 7. The CDR3 spells CASSLETSGLSSYNEQFF. CDR3 sequence (DNA): TGTGCCAGCAGTTTAGAGACTAGCGGGCTTAGCTCCTACAATGAGCAGTTCTTC.

This clone was seen a few times. The chain employs TRBV29-1 and TRBJ1-3; possible D gene TRBD1, 5 bases. Germline CDR1 reads SQVTM; CDR2 reads ANQGSEA. V was shortened by 7 bases and J by 1 base, with 11 bases between the two germline ends. This CDR3 is built from 13 residues. The CDR3 DNA reads as TGCAGCGCCCGCCAGGGTTCTGGAAACACCATATATTTT. It encodes CSARQGSGNTIYF.

This chain links TRBV28 with TRBJ1-1; D is unresolved. CDR1 is MDHEN, CDR2 SYDVKM, per germline. This CDR3 is 16 amino acids long. V was trimmed by 3 bases and J by 1 base, leaving 15 bases between them. The DNA of the CDR3 is TGTGCCAGCAGTTTGAGGAGGAGGGTTCCGAACACTGAAGCTTTCTTT. Translating gives CASSLRRRVPNTEAFF.